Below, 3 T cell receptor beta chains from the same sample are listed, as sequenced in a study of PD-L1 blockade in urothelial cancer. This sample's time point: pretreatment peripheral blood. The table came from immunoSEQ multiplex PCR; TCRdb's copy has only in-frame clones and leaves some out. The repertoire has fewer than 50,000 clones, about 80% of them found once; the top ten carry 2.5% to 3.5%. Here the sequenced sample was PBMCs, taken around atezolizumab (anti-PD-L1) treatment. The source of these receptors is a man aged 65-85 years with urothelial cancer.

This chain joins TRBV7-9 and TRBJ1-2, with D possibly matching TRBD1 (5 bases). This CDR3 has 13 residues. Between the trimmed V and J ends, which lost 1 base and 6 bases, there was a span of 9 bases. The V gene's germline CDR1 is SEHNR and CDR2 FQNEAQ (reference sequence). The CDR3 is CASSLGGLDGYTF. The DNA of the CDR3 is TGTGCCAGCAGCTTAGGGGGACTTGATGGCTACACCTTC.

The CDR3 sequence: CASSWRAAENTIYF. The CDR3 bases are TGTGCCAGCAGCTGGAGGGCAGCAGAAAACACCATATATTTT. This sequence joins TRBV5-6 and TRBJ1-3; D unresolved. Per the germline V gene, CDR1 is SGHDT and CDR2 is YYEEEE. The V gene lost 3 bases and the J gene lost 6 bases, with 13 bases spanning the gap. The length of the CDR3 is 14 residues.

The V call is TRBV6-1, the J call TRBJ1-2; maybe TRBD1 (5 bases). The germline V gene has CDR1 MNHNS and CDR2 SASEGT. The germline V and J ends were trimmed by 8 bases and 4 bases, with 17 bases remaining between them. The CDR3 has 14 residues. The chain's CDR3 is CASGNSGGSYGYTF. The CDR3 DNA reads TGTGCCAGCGGGAACTCCGGGGGGAGCTATGGCTACACCTTC.